These T cell receptor beta chains were read from a single sample in a study of blood T cell repertoires in COVID-19. Only in-frame clones appear in the TCRdb table, and some are missing; sequencing was by immunoSEQ multiplex PCR. Of approximately 300,000 clones listed, 65% to 85% were seen once; the top ten hold approximately 1.2%. The sequenced sample was peripheral blood. The receptors were sampled from a woman in her fifties or sixties with acute or convalescent COVID-19. Both conserved end residues are part of each CDR3. D genes are given only for firm matches. Clone size is shown for a subset of rows, as once, few, many or a class of expanded clone.

V gene: TRBV7-2; D gene: TRBD2; clone size: -; J gene: TRBJ2-2; CDR3 DNA: TGTGCCAGCAGCTTATTTGGGACTAGTGGTACCGGGGAGCTGTTTTTT; CDR3 protein: CASSLFGTSGTGELFF
V gene: TRBV20-1; D gene: TRBD1; clone size: once; J gene: TRBJ2-3; CDR3 DNA: TGCAGTGCTAGTTCCGGGACAGACGCAGATACGCAGTATTTT; CDR3 protein: CSASSGTDADTQYF
V gene: TRBV6-4; D gene: TRBD1; clone size: -; J gene: TRBJ1-1; CDR3 DNA: TGTGCCAGCAGAGGACAGGGTGGCACTGAAGCTTTCTTT; CDR3 protein: CASRGQGGTEAFF
V gene: TRBV7-8; D gene: -; clone size: -; J gene: TRBJ2-7; CDR3 DNA: TGTGCCAGCAGCCCCCCGTTTAGCTACGAGCAGTACTTC; CDR3 protein: CASSPPFSYEQYF
V gene: TRBV24-1; D gene: TRBD1; clone size: -; J gene: TRBJ2-2; CDR3 DNA: TGTGCCACAAGCCGTACGGGACAGGGGAAAACCGGGGAGCTGTTTTTT; CDR3 protein: CATSRTGQGKTGELFF
V gene: TRBV5-1; D gene: TRBD1; clone size: -; J gene: TRBJ1-6; CDR3 DNA: TGCGCCAGCAGCGACGACAGGGTAAATTCACCCCTCCACTTT; CDR3 protein: CASSDDRVNSPLHF
V gene: TRBV7-2; D gene: -; clone size: -; J gene: TRBJ2-1; CDR3 DNA: TGTGCCAGCAGCCGTTCGCGGGACAATGAGCAGTTCTTC; CDR3 protein: CASSRSRDNEQFF
V gene: TRBV2; D gene: -; clone size: -; J gene: TRBJ2-5; CDR3 DNA: TGTGCCAGCAGCGTTCAAGAGACCCAGTACTTC; CDR3 protein: CASSVQETQYF
V gene: TRBV2; D gene: TRBD1; clone size: -; J gene: TRBJ2-2; CDR3 DNA: TGTGCCAGCAGGAAAGGGACAGGGAACACCGGGGAGCTGTTTTTT; CDR3 protein: CASRKGTGNTGELFF
V gene: TRBV10-1; D gene: TRBD2; clone size: -; J gene: TRBJ2-1; CDR3 DNA: TGCGCCAGCAGTGGCCAGCGGGGGGAGCGTGAGCAGTTCTTC; CDR3 protein: CASSGQRGEREQFF
V gene: TRBV2; D gene: TRBD1; clone size: -; J gene: TRBJ1-2; CDR3 DNA: TGTGCCAGCAGCCGGGACAGGGGAATCGATGGCTACACCTTC; CDR3 protein: CASSRDRGIDGYTF
V gene: TRBV7-2; D gene: TRBD2; clone size: -; J gene: TRBJ2-3; CDR3 DNA: TGTGCCAGCAGCCAACGACTAGCGGGATTAGATACGCAGTATTTT; CDR3 protein: CASSQRLAGLDTQYF
V gene: TRBV7-8; D gene: TRBD2; clone size: -; J gene: TRBJ2-7; CDR3 DNA: TGTGCCAGCAGCTCCCCGGGACTAGTGGGGTACGAGCAGTACTTC; CDR3 protein: CASSSPGLVGYEQYF
V gene: TRBV6-5; D gene: TRBD1; clone size: -; J gene: TRBJ2-7; CDR3 DNA: TGTGCCAGCAGCCGACGGGACAGCCACTCCTACGAGCAGTACTTC; CDR3 protein: CASSRRDSHSYEQYF
V gene: TRBV30; D gene: -; clone size: -; J gene: TRBJ1-2; CDR3 DNA: TGTGCCTGGAGTACAGCGGCCGCATATGGCTACACCTTC; CDR3 protein: CAWSTAAAYGYTF
V gene: TRBV6-6; D gene: -; clone size: once; J gene: TRBJ1-4; CDR3 DNA: TGTGCCAGCAGGGCCGACAGGTTGGAAAAACTGTTTTTT; CDR3 protein: CASRADRLEKLFF
V gene: TRBV7-2; D gene: -; clone size: -; J gene: TRBJ1-2; CDR3 DNA: TGTGCCAGCAGCTTAGGTGTCAGGGACTACTATGGCTACACCTTC; CDR3 protein: CASSLGVRDYYGYTF
V gene: TRBV7-2; D gene: TRBD1; clone size: -; J gene: TRBJ1-1; CDR3 DNA: TGTGCCAGCAGCCTACGAAGGACAGGATTGAACACTGAAGCTTTCTTT; CDR3 protein: CASSLRRTGLNTEAFF
V gene: TRBV7-9; D gene: TRBD1; clone size: -; J gene: TRBJ2-6; CDR3 DNA: TGTGCCAGCAGCCGGGGACAGGGCTCTGGGGCCAACGTCCTGACTTTC; CDR3 protein: CASSRGQGSGANVLTF
V gene: TRBV5-1; D gene: -; clone size: -; J gene: TRBJ1-2; CDR3 DNA: TGCGCCAGCAGTCCGGACCACAGGGCCGAATATGGCTACACCTTC; CDR3 protein: CASSPDHRAEYGYTF
V gene: TRBV9; D gene: -; clone size: few; J gene: TRBJ1-1; CDR3 DNA: TGTGCCAGCAGCCCCGATCTCGACAGAGCTGAAGCTTTCTTT; CDR3 protein: CASSPDLDRAEAFF
V gene: TRBV10-3; D gene: -; clone size: -; J gene: TRBJ2-2; CDR3 DNA: TGTGCCATCAGTCCCTTCCTCTTGAGTCGAATGAGGCCAGTTGTGCCCGGGGAGCTGTTTTTT; CDR3 protein: CAISPFLLSRMRPVVPGELFF
V gene: TRBV19; D gene: TRBD1; clone size: -; J gene: TRBJ2-2; CDR3 DNA: TGTGCCAGCCCCATGGACTCAGGGGGCACTCGATCCGGGGAGCTGTTTTTT; CDR3 protein: CASPMDSGGTRSGELFF
V gene: TRBV18; D gene: TRBD1; clone size: few; J gene: TRBJ1-3; CDR3 DNA: TGTGCCAGCTCACCACAGGGGGCGACTGGAAACACCATATATTTT; CDR3 protein: CASSPQGATGNTIYF
V gene: TRBV20-1; D gene: TRBD2; clone size: -; J gene: TRBJ2-1; CDR3 DNA: TGCAGTGCTGGGACTACCAATGAGCAGTTCTTC; CDR3 protein: CSAGTTNEQFF
V gene: TRBV28; D gene: -; clone size: -; J gene: TRBJ2-5; CDR3 DNA: TGTGCCAGCAGTCTAACAGAATTCGGGACCCAGTACTTC; CDR3 protein: CASSLTEFGTQYF
V gene: TRBV6-4; D gene: -; clone size: few; J gene: TRBJ2-2; CDR3 DNA: TGTGCCAGCAGGAACAGAACCGGGGAGCTGTTTTTT; CDR3 protein: CASRNRTGELFF
V gene: TRBV5-1; D gene: TRBD1; clone size: -; J gene: TRBJ1-6; CDR3 DNA: TGCGCCAGCAGCTTTAAGACAGGGGAACAAAATTCACCCCTCCACTTT; CDR3 protein: CASSFKTGEQNSPLHF